A selection of T cell receptor beta chains follows, all from one sample in a study of graft-versus-host responses after intestinal transplantation. These receptors have no known antigen. TCRdb's table, derived via immunoSEQ multiplex PCR, lists solely in-frame clones and lacks some. The data hold 93,000 or so clones, with over 85% observed a single time. Material: unstimulated CD8+ T cells sorted from spleen or lymph node cells, obtained before intestinal transplant. The receptors were gathered from a human donor who received an intestinal transplant. Each CDR3 is given with its conserved first and last residue. The order of the fields is J gene, D gene, clone size, V gene, CDR3 protein, CDR3 DNA. The D gene is left open where the match is weak. Expanded clones are given a class, and other clones once, few, many or no size at all.

J: TRBJ1-1; D: -; size: -; V: TRBV9; CDR3: CASSPWVMNTEAFF; DNA: TGTGCCAGCAGCCCCTGGGTGATGAACACTGAAGCTTTCTTT
J: TRBJ1-5; D: TRBD1; size: once; V: TRBV7-6; CDR3: CASSLSPGQGDQPQHF; DNA: TGTGCCAGCAGCTTATCTCCGGGACAGGGGGATCAGCCCCAGCATTTT
J: TRBJ2-3; D: -; size: -; V: TRBV25-1; CDR3: CASRRRGRNTQYF; DNA: TGTGCCAGCAGAAGACGGGGAAGGAATACGCAGTATTTT
J: TRBJ1-4; D: -; size: -; V: TRBV29-1; CDR3: CSVEGGSAEKLFF; DNA: TGCAGCGTTGAAGGGGGGAGCGCTGAAAAACTGTTTTTT
J: TRBJ2-2; D: TRBD2; size: -; V: TRBV2; CDR3: CASRTSIANTGELFF; DNA: TGTGCCAGCAGGACTAGCATCGCGAACACCGGGGAGCTGTTTTTT
J: TRBJ1-6; D: -; size: -; V: TRBV6-1; CDR3: CASSEGAEARWSSYNSPLHF; DNA: TGTGCCAGCAGTGAGGGGGCTGAGGCTAGATGGAGCTCCTATAATTCACCCCTCCACTTT
J: TRBJ1-1; D: -; size: -; V: TRBV2; CDR3: CASSPLLQGNTEAFF; DNA: TGTGCCAGCAGTCCCCTATTACAGGGGAACACTGAAGCTTTCTTT
J: TRBJ1-3; D: -; size: -; V: TRBV7-8; CDR3: CASSLRGLTGNTIYF; DNA: TGTGCCAGCAGCTTGCGGGGGCTAACTGGAAACACCATATATTTT
J: TRBJ2-7; D: TRBD1; size: -; V: TRBV19; CDR3: CASSIGTGPIEQYF; DNA: TGTGCCAGTAGTATCGGGACAGGGCCGATCGAGCAGTACTTC
J: TRBJ1-2; D: -; size: -; V: TRBV12-2; CDR3: CASRLAGGQYGYTF; DNA: TGTGCAAGTCGCTTAGCGGGGGGACAGTATGGCTACACCTTC
J: TRBJ1-2; D: -; size: -; V: TRBV16; CDR3: CASSQLQGVKYGYTF; DNA: TGTGCCAGCAGCCAATTACAGGGCGTTAAGTATGGCTACACCTTC
J: TRBJ1-5; D: -; size: -; V: TRBV6-7; CDR3: CASSYSINREPQHF; DNA: TGTGCCAGCAGTTACTCGATTAATCGGGAGCCCCAGCATTTT
J: TRBJ1-2; D: -; size: -; V: TRBV10-3; CDR3: CAISEFHPVVGYGYTF; DNA: TGTGCCATCAGTGAGTTTCATCCGGTCGTGGGGTATGGCTACACCTTC
J: TRBJ1-2; D: -; size: -; V: TRBV11-2; CDR3: CASSLDRPPSYGYTF; DNA: TGTGCCAGCAGCTTAGACAGACCTCCTTCCTATGGCTACACCTTC
J: TRBJ2-1; D: -; size: -; V: TRBV6-1; CDR3: CATTLKGGGWEQFF; DNA: TGTGCCACCACCCTAAAGGGAGGGGGCTGGGAGCAGTTCTTC
J: TRBJ2-2; D: -; size: -; V: TRBV7-9; CDR3: CASSRAGDGFTGELFF; DNA: TGTGCCAGCAGTAGAGCAGGGGACGGGTTTACCGGGGAGCTGTTTTTT
J: TRBJ2-1; D: TRBD2; size: -; V: TRBV6-5; CDR3: CASSSGGVYNEQFF; DNA: TGTGCCAGCAGTTCTGGGGGGGTCTACAATGAGCAGTTCTTC
J: TRBJ1-5; D: -; size: -; V: TRBV7-6; CDR3: CASSWGLARLWIDTRQPQHF; DNA: TGTGCCAGCAGCTGGGGCCTCGCCCGCCTCTGGATCGATACCCGTCAGCCCCAGCATTTT
J: TRBJ1-2; D: -; size: -; V: TRBV5-5; CDR3: CASSLAEFGGYGYTF; DNA: TGTGCCAGCAGCTTGGCCGAGTTTGGGGGCTATGGCTACACCTTC
J: TRBJ1-2; D: -; size: -; V: TRBV19; CDR3: CATNTGSNYGYTF; DNA: TGTGCCACCAACACAGGGAGTAACTATGGCTACACCTTC
J: TRBJ1-1; D: -; size: -; V: TRBV6-5; CDR3: CASNSLVGSGTEAFF; DNA: TGTGCCAGCAACTCCTTGGTGGGGAGTGGCACTGAAGCTTTCTTT
J: TRBJ2-7; D: -; size: -; V: TRBV4-2; CDR3: CASSLKTLRPYEQYF; DNA: TGTGCCAGCAGCCTCAAGACCCTTAGGCCCTACGAGCAGTACTTC
J: TRBJ1-4; D: -; size: -; V: TRBV6-1; CDR3: CASSEAGSREKLFF; DNA: TGTGCCAGCAGTGAAGCAGGGAGCCGTGAAAAACTGTTTTTT
J: TRBJ1-1; D: -; size: -; V: TRBV7-9; CDR3: CASSKSGTEAFF; DNA: TGTGCCAGCAGCAAGAGTGGGACTGAAGCTTTCTTT
J: TRBJ2-7; D: -; size: -; V: TRBV2; CDR3: CASLVTKGGWDEQYF; DNA: TGTGCCAGCTTAGTCACTAAGGGTGGATGGGACGAGCAGTACTTC